The present entry profiles one T cell receptor beta chain with its context. Its antigen is currently unknown. The data stem from a study of PD-1 blockade in mismatch repair-deficient tumors. Study at large: Patients had eleven to twelve mismatch repair-deficient cancer types, all previously treated and progressing. General study findings and limits: Rapid post-treatment expansion, then contraction, generally preceding radiologic response, marked tumor-resident clones.

Every patient had mismatch repair deficiency by PCR or immunohistochemistry. TCRs were sequenced from a few patients responding to pembrolizumab. Method: immunoSEQ multiplex PCR; TCRdb's copy keeps in-frame clones and lacks some. This sample has 75,000 to 85,000 clones; 81% occur once, and the top ten carry roughly 2.7%. This CDR3 comprises 15 residues. Germline V lookup: CDR1 SGDLS, CDR2 YYNGEE. V was cut by 4 bases and J by 0 bases, with 12 bases left in between. This sequence originates from an adult with mismatch repair-deficient cancer. This chain uses TRBV9 with TRBJ2-3; perhaps TRBD1 as D (6 bases). The source was peripheral blood, collected 12 weeks after starting pembrolizumab. The CDR3 here is CASSPRTASTDTQYF. CDR3 in DNA: TGTGCCAGCAGCCCTAGGACAGCTAGCACAGATACGCAGTATTTT. Looking up the rest from reference TRBV9 and TRBJ2-3 gives the full variable domain: DSGVTQTPKHLITATGQRVTLRCSPRSGDLSVYWYQQSLDQGLQFLIQYYNGEERAKGNILERFSAQQFPDLHSELNLSSLELGDSALYFCASSPRTASTDTQYFGPGTRLTVL.